Below are 25 T cell receptor beta chains sequenced from a single sample in a study of blood T cells in healthy people across ages. Through a sample-barcoded 5' primer and a J-beta primer mix, a second PCR was run for roughly 6 to 11 cycles. MiXCR was run by TCRdb on the 5' RACE reads, yielding one entry per CDR3 protein. The sample holds approximately 800,000 distinct CDR3 sequences, around 24% seen once. This sample also appeared in a second study, on T cells of mothers and their children.

Sequences were obtained from blood. The origin of the receptors is a boy between 5 and 17 years old in good health.

This clonotype was seen more than once but under ten times. Lacking the conserved final phenylalanine or tryptophan, this CDR3 likely reflects a read error. The DNA is omitted, as the CDR3 cannot be located on it reliably, and the CDR3 follows TCRdb's listing. The rearrangement links TRBV11-2 to TRBJ2-5; the D call TRBD1 from the table was never checked on the DNA. The CDR3 length is 14 residues, termini included. Germline CDR1 and CDR2: SGHAT and FQNNGV. CDR3 loop: CASSLDLQGAQSRV.

This chain links TRBV2 with TRBJ2-1; TRBD2 agrees at 9 bases. The CDR3 covers 15 residues. V was pared by 7 bases and J by 0 bases, with 4 bases of the junction left unmatched. The germline CDR1 and CDR2 sequences are SNHLY and FYNNEI. CDR3 in amino acids: CASKSGGSSYNEQFF. The CDR3 region has the DNA TGTGCCAGCAAAAGCGGGGGGAGCTCCTACAATGAGCAGTTCTTC.

This clonotype turned up a few times. The V call is TRBV7-9, the J call TRBJ1-5; D is unclear. V lost 2 bases, J lost 10 bases, and 12 bases lay in between. The CDR3 spans 13 residues. In germline, CDR1 is SEHNR, CDR2 FQNEAQ (reference sequence). CDR3 protein: CASSLSGINPQHF. Written as DNA, the CDR3 is TGTGCCAGCAGCTTATCAGGAATCAATCCCCAGCATTTT. Full variable domain (outside the CDR3, taken from reference TRBV7-9 and TRBJ1-5): DTGVSQNPRHKITKRGQNVTFRCDPISEHNRLYWYRQTLGQGPEFLTYFQNEAQLEKSRLLSDRFSAERPKGSFSTLEIQRTEQGDSAMYLCASSLSGINPQHFGDGTRLSIL.

This clonotype was picked up a small number of times. The CDR3 loop reads CSAQSRRAYEQYF. In DNA, the CDR3 is TGCAGTGCCCAGAGCCGCAGGGCCTACGAGCAGTACTTC. The chain recombines TRBV20-1 with TRBJ2-7; perhaps TRBD1 as D (5 bases). The CDR3 extends over 13 amino acids. V lost 6 bases, J lost 2 bases, and 14 bases lay in between. Per germline, CDR1 DFQATT and CDR2 SNEGSKA (reference sequence).

This chain uses TRBV7-2 with TRBJ2-5; the D is unclear. CDR1 is SGHTA and CDR2 is FQGNSA in the germline V gene. V was pared by 2 bases and J by 3 bases, with 7 bases between. This CDR3 comprises 13 residues. This CDR3 reads CASSLYPKETQYF. The CDR3 DNA sequence: TGTGCCAGCAGCTTATATCCGAAAGAGACCCAGTACTTC.

With respect to this clonotype: Compared with germline, one end of the junction differs, possibly owing to a read error. The rearrangement joins TRBV6-2 or TRBV6-3 to TRBJ1-1, with 11 bases lining up with TRBD1. The CDR3 is 16 amino acids. The V gene's germline CDR1 is MNHEY and CDR2 SVGEGT. The CDR3 DNA reads TGTGCCAGCAGTCGGACAGGGGGCTTATTGAAAACTGAAGCTTTCTTT. Its translation is CASSRTGGLLKTEAFF.

A word on this clonotype: Germline is not matched at one junction end, which may reflect a read error. The V gene is TRBV5-1, the J gene TRBJ2-7, with D unclear. The germline CDR1 and CDR2 sequences are SGHRS and YFSETQ. CDR3 length: 12 amino acids. The CDR3 spells CASSLTPYEQYF. CDR3 nucleotides: TGTGCCAGCAGCCTGACCCCCTACGAGCAGTACTTC.

This sequence joins TRBV21-1 and TRBJ2-1; the D call in the table, TRBD2, was not verified against the DNA. Gene TRBJ2-7 matches the end of the DNA better, so the J call may be wrong. TRBV21-1 is given as a pseudogene. CDR3 length: 17 amino acids. In nucleotides, the CDR3 is TGTGCCAGCAGCAAAGAATCCTGCGGGTGGGGCTCCTACGAGCAGTACTTC. It is translated as CASSKESCGWGSYEQYF.

This clonotype was detected only a few times. This chain joins TRBV5-5 and TRBJ2-7; 10 bases line up with TRBD1. The CDR3 has 14 residues. The V gene's germline CDR1 is SGHKS and CDR2 YYEKEE (reference sequence). Trimming removed 4 bases from V and 5 bases from J; junction bases left unmatched: 6. The CDR3 here is CASSGGQGIDEQYF. As DNA, the CDR3 is TGTGCCAGCAGCGGGGGACAGGGGATTGACGAGCAGTACTTC.

This clonotype was detected only a few times. This sequence joins TRBV5-1 and TRBJ2-5; D may be TRBD1 or TRBD2 (6 bases each). The CDR3 contains 16 residues. The V gene lost 0 bases and the J gene lost 1 base, with 13 bases spanning the gap. The germline V gene encodes CDR1 SGHRS and CDR2 YFSETQ. This CDR3 reads CASSLVEGGGQETQYF. DNA for the CDR3: TGCGCCAGCAGCTTGGTCGAGGGGGGCGGCCAAGAGACCCAGTACTTC.

In its sample, this clonotype was seen a few times. The chain links TRBV7-6 to TRBJ2-5; D tentatively reads TRBD1 or TRBD2 (5 bases each). The CDR3 spans 14 residues. V lost 5 bases and J lost 5, with 15 bases in between. Germline values: CDR1 SGHVS, CDR2 FNYEAQ. The CDR3 DNA follows: TGTGCCAGCAGCACACGAGGGGCGCTGGAGACCCAGTACTTC. It specifies CASSTRGALETQYF. Combining the CDR3 with reference TRBV7-6 and TRBJ2-5 gives the whole variable domain GAGVSQSPRYKVTKRGQDVALRCDPISGHVSLYWYRQALGQGPEFLTYFNYEAQQDKSGLPNDRFSAERPEGSISTLTIQRTEQRDSAMYRCASSTRGALETQYFGPGTRLLVL.

This clonotype has a count of ten or more. The chain employs TRBV6-6 and TRBJ1-2, with unresolved D. The CDR3 sequence is 14 residues long. The germline gives CDR1 MNHNY, CDR2 SVGAGI (reference sequence). Trimming removed 6 bases at V and 8 bases at J, with 19 bases between. The CDR3 region has the DNA TGTGCCAGCAGCATCCTGGACCTACGCAAAGGCTACACCTTC. Translated, it gives CASSILDLRKGYTF.

This rearrangement joins TRBV12-3 or TRBV12-4 to TRBJ1-3; no definite D call. This CDR3 comprises 14 residues. Deletions cut 6 bases from V and 1 base from J, with 10 bases between. CDR3 in DNA: TGTGCCAGCAGCTCCTGGGTATCTGGAAACACCATATATTTT. Its translation is CASSSWVSGNTIYF.

This sequence joins TRBV11-2 and TRBJ2-3; 9 bases align to TRBD1. Germline-derived CDR1 and CDR2 are SGHAT and FQNNGV. The ends lost 3 bases at V and 3 bases at J; junction bases unmatched: 4. The CDR3 extends over 15 amino acids. In DNA form, the CDR3 reads TGTGCCAGCAGCTTTAGACAGGGGGTAACAGATACGCAGTATTTT. Residues: CASSFRQGVTDTQYF.

The chain couples TRBV6-2 or TRBV6-3 to TRBJ1-2, with unresolved D. Deletions cut 0 bases from V and 5 bases from J, with 4 bases between. The CDR3 extends over 12 amino acids. Germline CDR1 and CDR2: MNHEY and SVGEGT. CDR3 residues: CASSYSGYGYTF. The CDR3 region has the DNA TGTGCCAGCAGTTACTCAGGTTATGGCTACACCTTC.

This chain joins TRBV2 and TRBJ2-1; TRBD2 might be the D (5 bases). The V gene's germline CDR1 is SNHLY and CDR2 FYNNEI. The CDR3 is made up of 14 amino acids. Trimming left V 7 bases short and J 4 bases short, with 14 bases between. CDR3 sequence reads: CASKRAYLYNEQFF. CDR3 in DNA: TGTGCCAGCAAGAGGGCCTACCTTTACAATGAGCAGTTCTTC.

The CDR3 nucleotides are TGTGCCAGCAGTGACAGGCCGTTCGGGGCGGGATACAATGAGCAGTTCTTC. It translates to CASSDRPFGAGYNEQFF. The rearrangement uses TRBV6-4 and TRBJ2-1; D is possibly TRBD2 (6 bases). The germline CDR1 and CDR2 sequences are MRHNA and SNTAGT. Deletions cut 2 bases from V and 4 bases from J, with 18 bases between. The length of the CDR3 is 17 residues.

The chain combines TRBV20-1 with TRBJ2-3; D is undetermined. CDR1 is DFQATT, CDR2 SNEGSKA, per germline (reference sequence). This CDR3 has 15 amino acids. The V gene lost 0 bases and the J gene lost 0 bases, with 10 bases spanning the gap. In DNA form, the CDR3 reads TGCAGTGCTAGAGATCCGGCACCTAGCACAGATACGCAGTATTTT. Its translation: CSARDPAPSTDTQYF.

This clonotype was seen only a few times. This rearrangement joins TRBV29-1 to TRBJ2-5; D not resolved. Germline V lookup: CDR1 SQVTM, CDR2 ANQGSEA. This CDR3 has 18 amino acids. V was pared by 4 bases and J by 1 base, with 25 bases between. CDR3 sequence (DNA): TGCAGCGTTGGCAAGTGGGCAGACCGTCTTTCGGGCCAAGAGACCCAGTACTTC. Protein: CSVGKWADRLSGQETQYF.

The rearrangement joins TRBV7-3 to TRBJ1-2, with TRBD1 identical over 9 bases. The CDR3 consists of 13 residues. Unmatched junction bases numbered 7, after V lost 6 bases and J lost 8 bases. Looked up from germline, CDR1 is SGHTA and CDR2 is FQGTGA. In DNA form, the CDR3 reads TGTGCCAGCAGTATACAGGGGGCGCGGGGCTACACCTTC. Its protein is CASSIQGARGYTF.

This sequence joins TRBV7-2 and TRBJ2-7; the D gene is possibly TRBD1 (6 bases). The length of the CDR3 is 14 residues. CDR1 and CDR2 from the germline V gene are SGHTA and FQGNSA. The V end was cut by 5 bases, the J end by 0 bases, with 11 bases between. This CDR3 reads CASSPWTDSYEQYF. CDR3 nucleotides: TGTGCCAGCAGCCCCTGGACAGACTCCTACGAGCAGTACTTC.

The chain joins TRBV28 to TRBJ2-3; D is ambiguous. CDR3 length: 12 residues. The germline CDR1 and CDR2 sequences are MDHEN and SYDVKM. V was pared by 4 bases and J by 5 bases, with 7 bases between. DNA of the CDR3: TGTGCCAGCAGTTCTATTCGAGATACGCAGTATTTT. Its protein is CASSSIRDTQYF.

This chain joins TRBV2 and TRBJ2-7; 10 nucleotides match TRBD2. Germline V gives CDR1 SNHLY, CDR2 FYNNEI. The V segment lost 8 bases and the J segment 2 bases; nucleotides outside the gene matches: 6. The CDR3 spans 14 residues. CDR3 sequence reads: CASATSGAPYEQYF. In DNA, the CDR3 is TGTGCCAGCGCTACTAGCGGGGCCCCCTACGAGCAGTACTTC.

Ten or more counts support this clonotype. The gene calls are TRBV18 and TRBJ1-1, with D hard to call. Germline lookup yields CDR1 KGHSH and CDR2 LQKENI. CDR3 length equals 13 residues. Between the trimmed V and J ends, which lost 6 bases and 0 bases, there was a span of 8 bases. The CDR3 sequence: CASSPVMNTEAFF. The CDR3 DNA is TGTGCCAGCTCCCCGGTCATGAACACTGAAGCTTTCTTT.

This clonotype has a handful of counts. V gene TRBV4-1 combines with J gene TRBJ1-1; D might be TRBD1 (6 bases). Germline V gene data show CDR1 as MGHRA and CDR2 as YSYEKL. The CDR3 has 16 residues. V lost 4 bases and J 4 bases, leaving 19 bases between the germline ends. The CDR3 DNA is TGCGCCAGCAGCCCCTCGAGGGGGGAAGTCCCCACTGAAGCTTTCTTT. This codes for CASSPSRGEVPTEAFF.